The following is a T cell receptor (beta chain) sequence with its context. Germline assignment: CDR1 MGHRA and CDR2 YSYEKL. V was pared by 5 bases and J by 0 bases, with 0 bases of the junction left unmatched. The CDR3 has 14 residues. This sample was taken from a study of T cell changes during pregnancy in multiple sclerosis. Sequencing used immunoSEQ multiplex PCR; TCRdb keeps in-frame clones, though not all of them. Of fewer than 85,000 clones listed, roughly 90% are singletons. The clonotype originates from a female donor in good health, enrolled as a control in a pregnancy study. The source was peripheral blood, collected in the first trimester of pregnancy. The rearrangement uses TRBV4-1 and TRBJ2-1; 8 bases map to TRBD2. Here the CDR3 DNA reads TGCGCCAGCAGCAGCGGGAGCTCCTACAATGAGCAGTTCTTC. Translated, it gives CASSSGSSYNEQFF.